This TCR beta chain was obtained from a study of blood T cell repertoires in COVID-19. The method was immunoSEQ multiplex PCR; TCRdb's version includes in-frame clones alone and lacks a portion of them. Seen here are approximately 400,000 clones, around 84% observed once, and the top ten hold 1.1%. Germline lookup yields CDR1 GTSNPN and CDR2 SVGIG (reference sequence). CDR3 length: 15 amino acids. V lost 2 bases, J lost 7 bases, and 15 bases lay in between. The chain recombines TRBV30 with TRBJ1-6; D uncertain. The receptor was derived from a human donor with acute or convalescent COVID-19. The donor label of this sample is uncertain. Input material: peripheral blood. CDR3 sequence reads: CAWSRTGVGNSPLHF. CDR3 sequence (DNA): TGTGCCTGGAGTCGAACCGGGGTGGGCAATTCACCCCTCCACTTT. Combining the CDR3 with reference TRBV30 and TRBJ1-6 gives the whole variable domain SQTIHQWPATLVQPVGSPLSLECTVEGTSNPNLYWYRQAAGRGLQLLFYSVGIGQISSEVPQNLSASRPQDRQFILSSKKLLLSDSGFYLCAWSRTGVGNSPLHFGNGTRLTVT.